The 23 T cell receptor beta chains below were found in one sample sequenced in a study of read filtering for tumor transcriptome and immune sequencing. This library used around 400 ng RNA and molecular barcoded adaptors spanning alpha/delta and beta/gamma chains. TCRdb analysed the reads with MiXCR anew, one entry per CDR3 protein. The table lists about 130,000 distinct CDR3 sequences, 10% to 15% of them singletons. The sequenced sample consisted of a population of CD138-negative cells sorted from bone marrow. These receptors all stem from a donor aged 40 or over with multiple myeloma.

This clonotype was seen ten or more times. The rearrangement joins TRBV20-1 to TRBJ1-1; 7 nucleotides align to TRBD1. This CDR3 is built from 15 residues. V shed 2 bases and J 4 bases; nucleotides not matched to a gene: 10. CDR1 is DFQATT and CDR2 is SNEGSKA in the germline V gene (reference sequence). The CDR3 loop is CSARLPKGAATEAFF. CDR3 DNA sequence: TGCAGTGCTAGACTTCCTAAGGGGGCGGCCACTGAAGCTTTCTTT.

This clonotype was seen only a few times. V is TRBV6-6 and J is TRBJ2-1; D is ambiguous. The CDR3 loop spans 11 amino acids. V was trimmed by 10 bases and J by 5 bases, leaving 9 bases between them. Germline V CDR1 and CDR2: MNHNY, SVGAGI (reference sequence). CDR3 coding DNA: TGTGCCACCCGACTGAACAATGAGCAGTTCTTC. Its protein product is CATRLNNEQFF.

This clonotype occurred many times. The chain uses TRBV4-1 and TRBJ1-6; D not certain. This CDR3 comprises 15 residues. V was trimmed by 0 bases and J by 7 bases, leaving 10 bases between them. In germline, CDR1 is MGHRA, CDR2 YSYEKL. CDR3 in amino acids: CASSQETMGNSPLHF. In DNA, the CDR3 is TGCGCCAGCAGCCAAGAGACAATGGGAAATTCACCCCTCCACTTT.

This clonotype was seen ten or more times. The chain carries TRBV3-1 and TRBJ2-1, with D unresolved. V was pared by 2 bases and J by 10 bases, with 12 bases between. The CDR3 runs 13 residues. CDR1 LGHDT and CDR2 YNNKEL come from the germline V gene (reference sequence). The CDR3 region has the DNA TGTGCCAGCAGCCAACCCCCCCAGGTCGAGCAGTTCTTC. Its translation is CASSQPPQVEQFF.

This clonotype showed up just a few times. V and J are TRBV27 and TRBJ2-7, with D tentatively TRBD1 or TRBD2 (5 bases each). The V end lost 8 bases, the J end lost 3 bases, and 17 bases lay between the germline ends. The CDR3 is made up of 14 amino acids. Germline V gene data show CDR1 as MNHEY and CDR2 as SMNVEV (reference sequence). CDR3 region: CASARGLGLYEQYF. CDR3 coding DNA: TGTGCCAGCGCGAGGGGTTTAGGTCTCTACGAGCAGTACTTC.

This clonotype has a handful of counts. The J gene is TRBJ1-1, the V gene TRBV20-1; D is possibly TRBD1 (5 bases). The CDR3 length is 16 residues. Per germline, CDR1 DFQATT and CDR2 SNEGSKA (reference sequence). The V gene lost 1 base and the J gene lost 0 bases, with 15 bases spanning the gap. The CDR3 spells CSARAVLGTVNTEAFF. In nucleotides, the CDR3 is TGCAGTGCTAGAGCAGTCCTAGGGACGGTGAACACTGAAGCTTTCTTT.

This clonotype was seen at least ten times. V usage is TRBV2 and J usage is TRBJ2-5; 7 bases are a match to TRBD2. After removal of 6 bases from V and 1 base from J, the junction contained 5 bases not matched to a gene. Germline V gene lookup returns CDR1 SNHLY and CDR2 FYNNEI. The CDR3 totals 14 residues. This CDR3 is CASRLLATQETQYF. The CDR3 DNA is TGTGCCAGCAGGTTACTAGCGACCCAAGAGACCCAGTACTTC. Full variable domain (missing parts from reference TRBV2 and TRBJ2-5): EPEVTQTPSHQVTQMGQEVILRCVPISNHLYFYWYRQILGQKVEFLVSFYNNEISEKSEIFDDQFSVERPDGSNFTLKIRSTKLEDSAMYFCASRLLATQETQYFGPGTRLLVL.

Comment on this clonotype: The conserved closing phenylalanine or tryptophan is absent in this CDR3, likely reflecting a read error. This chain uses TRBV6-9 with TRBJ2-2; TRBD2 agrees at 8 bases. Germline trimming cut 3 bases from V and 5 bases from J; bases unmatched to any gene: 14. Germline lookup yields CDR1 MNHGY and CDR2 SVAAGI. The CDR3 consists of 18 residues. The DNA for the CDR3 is TGTGCCAGCAGTTACAATCTAGGCCCGGGGGGGCAGACCGGGGAGCTGTTTTCT. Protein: CASSYNLGPGGQTGELFS.

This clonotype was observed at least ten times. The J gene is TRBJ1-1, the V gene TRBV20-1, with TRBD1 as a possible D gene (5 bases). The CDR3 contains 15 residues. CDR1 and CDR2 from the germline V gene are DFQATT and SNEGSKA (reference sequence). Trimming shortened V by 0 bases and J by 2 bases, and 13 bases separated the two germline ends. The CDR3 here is CSARDQRGVNTEAFF. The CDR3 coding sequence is TGCAGTGCTAGAGACCAAAGAGGGGTTAACACTGAAGCTTTCTTT.

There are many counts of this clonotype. The CDR3 DNA follows: TGTGCCAGCAGCTTGGGGGTAGCGGGGGGGCCGCAGTTCTTC. This sequence encodes CASSLGVAGGPQFF. The V gene is TRBV11-3, the J gene TRBJ2-1; 11 bases match TRBD2. The CDR3 spans 14 residues. Germline assignment: CDR1 SGHNT and CDR2 YENEEA. Trimming took 3 bases from V and 12 from J; bases not matched to a gene: 7.

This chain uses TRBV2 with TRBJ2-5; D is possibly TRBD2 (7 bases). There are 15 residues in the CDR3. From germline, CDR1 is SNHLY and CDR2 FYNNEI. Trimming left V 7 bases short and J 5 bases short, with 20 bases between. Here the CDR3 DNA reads TGTGCCAGCACTTGGGGGGGCAGCGCAAGGGAGACCCAGTACTTC. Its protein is CASTWGGSARETQYF. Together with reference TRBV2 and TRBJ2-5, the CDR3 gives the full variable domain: EPEVTQTPSHQVTQMGQEVILRCVPISNHLYFYWYRQILGQKVEFLVSFYNNEISEKSEIFDDQFSVERPDGSNFTLKIRSTKLEDSAMYFCASTWGGSARETQYFGPGTRLLVL.

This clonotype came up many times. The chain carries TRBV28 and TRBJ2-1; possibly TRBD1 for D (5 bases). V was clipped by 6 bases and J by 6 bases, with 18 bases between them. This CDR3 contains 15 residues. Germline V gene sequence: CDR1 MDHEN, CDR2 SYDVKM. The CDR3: CASRGASSASNEQFF. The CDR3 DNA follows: TGTGCCAGCAGAGGGGCGTCAAGCGCGAGCAATGAGCAGTTCTTC.

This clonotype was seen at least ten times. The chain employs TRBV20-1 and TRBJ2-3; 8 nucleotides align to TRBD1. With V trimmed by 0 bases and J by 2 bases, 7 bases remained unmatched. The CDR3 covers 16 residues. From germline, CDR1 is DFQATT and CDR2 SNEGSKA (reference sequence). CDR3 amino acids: CSARDVPGQATDTQYF. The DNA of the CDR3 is TGCAGTGCTAGAGACGTTCCGGGACAGGCCACAGATACGCAGTATTTT.

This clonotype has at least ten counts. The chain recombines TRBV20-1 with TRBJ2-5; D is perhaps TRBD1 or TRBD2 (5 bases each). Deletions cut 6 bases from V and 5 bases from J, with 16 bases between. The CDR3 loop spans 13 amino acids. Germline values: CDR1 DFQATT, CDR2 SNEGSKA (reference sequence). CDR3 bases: TGCAGTGCCGCCGGGGCCCGGCCGGAGACCCAGTACTTC. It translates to CSAAGARPETQYF.

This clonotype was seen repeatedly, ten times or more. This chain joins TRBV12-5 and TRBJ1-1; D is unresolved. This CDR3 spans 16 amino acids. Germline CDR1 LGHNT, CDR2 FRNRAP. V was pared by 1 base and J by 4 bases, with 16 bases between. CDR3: CASGLGQSVMSTEAFF. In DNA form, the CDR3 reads TGTGCTAGTGGTTTGGGGCAGAGTGTCATGAGCACTGAAGCTTTCTTT.

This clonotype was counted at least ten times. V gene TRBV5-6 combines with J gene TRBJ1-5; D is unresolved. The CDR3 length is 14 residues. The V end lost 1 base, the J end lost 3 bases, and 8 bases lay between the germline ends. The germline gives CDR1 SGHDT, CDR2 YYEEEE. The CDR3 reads CASSLFALNQPQHF. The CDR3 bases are TGTGCCAGCAGCTTGTTTGCTCTCAATCAGCCCCAGCATTTT.

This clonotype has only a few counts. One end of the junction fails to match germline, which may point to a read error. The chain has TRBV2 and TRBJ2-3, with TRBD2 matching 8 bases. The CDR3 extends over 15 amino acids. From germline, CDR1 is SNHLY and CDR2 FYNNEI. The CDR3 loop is CASSALSGRVDAQYF. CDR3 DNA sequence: TGTGCCAGCAGCGCATTGAGCGGGAGAGTAGATGCGCAGTATTTT.

The CDR3 coding sequence is TGTGCCACCAGTACGAACAGGGGGCTCTCCTACAATGAGCAGTTCTTC. Protein sequence: CATSTNRGLSYNEQFF. The chain carries TRBV24-1 and TRBJ2-1; 9 bases line up with TRBD1. The CDR3 sequence is 16 residues long. The ends lost 6 bases at V and 0 bases at J; junction bases unmatched: 5. Germline assignment: CDR1 KGHDR and CDR2 SFDVKD.

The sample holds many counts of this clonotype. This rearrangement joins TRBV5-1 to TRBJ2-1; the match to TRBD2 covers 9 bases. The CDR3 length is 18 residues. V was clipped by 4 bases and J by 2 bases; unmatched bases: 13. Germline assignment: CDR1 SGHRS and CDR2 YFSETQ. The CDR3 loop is CASSIRPQIAGAYNEQFF. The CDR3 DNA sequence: TGCGCCAGCAGCATACGACCCCAGATAGCGGGGGCCTACAATGAGCAGTTCTTC.

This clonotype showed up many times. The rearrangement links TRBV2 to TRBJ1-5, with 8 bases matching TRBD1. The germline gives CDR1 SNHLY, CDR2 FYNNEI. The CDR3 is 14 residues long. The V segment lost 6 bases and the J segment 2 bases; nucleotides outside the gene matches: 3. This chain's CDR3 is CASRGTGRNQPQHF. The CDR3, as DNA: TGTGCCAGCAGGGGGACAGGCCGCAATCAGCCCCAGCATTTT.

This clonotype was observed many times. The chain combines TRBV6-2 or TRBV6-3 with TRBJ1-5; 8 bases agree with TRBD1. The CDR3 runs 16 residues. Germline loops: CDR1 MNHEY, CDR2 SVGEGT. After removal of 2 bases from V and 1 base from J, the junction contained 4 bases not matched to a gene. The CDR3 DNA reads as TGTGCCAGCAGTTACAGAGACAGGGGAAGCAATCAGCCCCAGCATTTT. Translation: CASSYRDRGSNQPQHF.

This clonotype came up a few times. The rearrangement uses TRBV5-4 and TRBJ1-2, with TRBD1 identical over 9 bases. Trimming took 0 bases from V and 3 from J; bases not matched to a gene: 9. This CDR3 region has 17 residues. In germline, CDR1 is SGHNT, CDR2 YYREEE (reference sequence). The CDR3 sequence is CASSLGNRDRVYYGYTF. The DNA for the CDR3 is TGTGCCAGCAGCTTGGGAAACCGGGACAGGGTTTACTATGGCTACACCTTC.

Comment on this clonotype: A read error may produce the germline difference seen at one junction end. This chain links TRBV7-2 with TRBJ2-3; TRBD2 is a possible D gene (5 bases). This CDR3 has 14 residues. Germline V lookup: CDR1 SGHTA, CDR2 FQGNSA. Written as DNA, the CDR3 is TGTGCCAACAGCTCAGGACTTCACACAGATACGCAGTACTTT. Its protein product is CANSSGLHTDTQYF.